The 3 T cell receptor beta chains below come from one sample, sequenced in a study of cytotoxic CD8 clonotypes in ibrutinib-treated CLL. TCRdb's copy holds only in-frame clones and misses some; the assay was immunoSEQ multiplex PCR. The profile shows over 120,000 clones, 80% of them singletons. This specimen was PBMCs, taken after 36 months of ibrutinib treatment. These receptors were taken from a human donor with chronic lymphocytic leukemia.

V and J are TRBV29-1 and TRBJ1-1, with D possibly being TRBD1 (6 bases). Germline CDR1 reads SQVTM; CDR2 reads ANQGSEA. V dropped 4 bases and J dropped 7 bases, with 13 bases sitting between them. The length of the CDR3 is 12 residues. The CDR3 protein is CSVARGVGEAFF. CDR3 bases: TGCAGCGTTGCAAGGGGGGTGGGTGAAGCTTTCTTT.

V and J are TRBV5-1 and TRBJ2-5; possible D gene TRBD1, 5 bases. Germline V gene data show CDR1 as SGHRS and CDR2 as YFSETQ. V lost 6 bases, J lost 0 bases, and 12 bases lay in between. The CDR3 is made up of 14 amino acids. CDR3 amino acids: CASNRQLYQETQYF. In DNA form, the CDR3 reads TGCGCCAGCAACAGACAGTTATACCAAGAGACCCAGTACTTC. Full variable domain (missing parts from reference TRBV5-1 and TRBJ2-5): KAGVTQTPRYLIKTRGQQVTLSCSPISGHRSVSWYQQTPGQGLQFLFEYFSETQRNKGNFPGRFSGRQFSNSRSEMNVSTLELGDSALYLCASNRQLYQETQYFGPGTRLLVL.

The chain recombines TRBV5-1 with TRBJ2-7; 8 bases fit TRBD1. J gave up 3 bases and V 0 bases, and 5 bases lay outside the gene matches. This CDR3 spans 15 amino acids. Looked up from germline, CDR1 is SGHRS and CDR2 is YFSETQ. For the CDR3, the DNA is TGCGCCAGCAGCTTGGGGGGGACAGGCGGCTACGAGCAGTACTTC. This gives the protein CASSLGGTGGYEQYF.